A selection of T cell receptor beta chains follows, all from one sample in a study of blood T cell repertoires in COVID-19. Only in-frame clones appear in the TCRdb table, and some are missing; sequencing was by immunoSEQ multiplex PCR. The sample consists of over 85,000 clones, roughly 80% of them appearing once. Specimen: peripheral blood. These receptors were obtained from a human donor in a cohort sampled during active COVID-19. CDR3s include the opening cysteine and the closing phenylalanine or tryptophan. A D gene is named only where the DNA matches it firmly. Clone size is given for some rows only: seen once, a few or many times, or a class if the clone is expanded.

V	D	size	CDR3
TRBV21-1	.	.	CASSAPGQAISDTQYF
TRBV19	.	once	CASSIGAGPYNEQFF
TRBV18	.	few	CASSRGLQDQPQHF
TRBV9	TRBD1	.	CASSAGTGQNYGYTF
TRBV2	.	.	CASLRDSYNEQFF
TRBV2	.	.	CASSPLLGYTF
TRBV30	TRBD1	.	CALDSGTVNTGELFF
TRBV7-2	.	.	CASSLLVDISYEQYF
TRBV18	.	.	CASSQEVMNTEAFF
TRBV7-8	TRBD1	.	CASSLALGQGDQPQHF
TRBV6-6	.	.	CASSLEVNTEAFF
TRBV19	TRBD1	.	CASSDRTGWGYTF
TRBV6-2/TRBV6-3	.	.	CASSYSGGGAEAFF
TRBV5-6	.	.	CASIIGVSYNEQFF
TRBV29-1	.	once	CSVKTGNEKLFF
TRBV7-3	TRBD2	.	CASSLSGLAADTQYF
TRBV5-1	.	.	CASSSWTSTDTQYF
TRBV11-1	TRBD2	few	CASSLLAGGWLGEQFF
TRBV6-5	.	.	CASREVGSYNSPLHF
TRBV5-1	TRBD2	few	CASSLSAQRGGIYNEQFF
TRBV4-1	.	few	CASSLRSSNQPQHF
TRBV24-1	TRBD2	.	CATSDGTSGGSYNEQFF